This section outlines one T cell receptor (beta chain) sequence together with its context. What it binds is unknown. These data are taken from a study of Tregs in tolerant kidney transplant recipients. Germline CDR1 reads SGHAT; CDR2 reads FQNNGV. The CDR3 is 15 amino acids. The V gene end was trimmed by 1 base and the J gene end by 4 bases; junction bases not matched to a gene: 3. The table came from immunoSEQ multiplex PCR; TCRdb's copy has only in-frame clones and leaves some out. The data contain some 250,000 clones, about four fifths of them singletons. Study findings and constraints: Validation in larger populations is needed because few patients were studied.

This chain links TRBV11-2 with TRBJ2-7; TRBD2 aligns across 11 bases. The receptor comes from a human donor in good health. Sequencing was performed on CD4+ T cells from blood. CDR3 sequence reads: CASSLASGGTYEQYF. For the CDR3, the DNA is TGTGCCAGCAGCTTAGCTAGCGGGGGGACTTACGAGCAGTACTTC. Combining the CDR3 with reference TRBV11-2 and TRBJ2-7 gives the whole variable domain EAGVAQSPRYKIIEKRQSVAFWCNPISGHATLYWYQQILGQGPKLLIQFQNNGVVDDSQLPKDRFSAERLKGVDSTLKIQPAKLEDSAVYLCASSLASGGTYEQYFGPGTRLTVT.